The 18 T cell receptor beta chains below were found in one sample sequenced in a study of blood T cell dynamics during melanoma immunotherapy. Measured with immunoSEQ multiplex PCR; TCRdb has only the in-frame clones, and not every one. The sample holds about 7,100 clones, more than 75% seen once. The sample's time point: week 3, after first cycle of checkpoint inhibitor. This specimen was blood, taken from a patient treated with checkpoint blockade. Receptor source: a human donor with melanoma.

The V gene is TRBV15, the J gene TRBJ1-2; D is undetermined. This CDR3 has 16 amino acids. Germline V gene data show CDR1 as LNHNV and CDR2 as YYDKDF (reference sequence). V was shortened by 0 bases and J by 1 base, with 12 bases between the two germline ends. The CDR3 DNA reads as TGTGCCACCAGCAGAGATAAGGGAGAGGGTAACTATGGCTACACCTTC. It translates to CATSRDKGEGNYGYTF.

The V gene is TRBV7-2, the J gene TRBJ2-5; TRBD1 matches 7 bases. The V segment lost 5 bases and the J segment 2 bases; nucleotides outside the gene matches: 2. Germline-derived CDR1 and CDR2 are SGHTA and FQGNSA. This CDR3 region has 13 residues. CDR3 region: CASSRGQQETQYF. CDR3 nucleotides: TGTGCCAGCAGCCGGGGACAGCAAGAGACCCAGTACTTC.

The rearrangement links TRBV2 to TRBJ1-1; D possibly corresponds to TRBD1 (6 bases). The CDR3 is 14 amino acids. From germline, CDR1 is SNHLY and CDR2 FYNNEI. V lost 6 bases, J lost 2 bases, and 13 bases lay in between. CDR3 bases: TGTGCCAGCAGCACCGGGACATATAACACTGAAGCTTTCTTT. It specifies CASSTGTYNTEAFF.

This rearrangement joins TRBV4-1 to TRBJ2-7, with TRBD1 as a possible D gene (6 bases). CDR3 length: 15 amino acids. Germline-derived CDR1 and CDR2 are MGHRA and YSYEKL. The V end was cut by 6 bases, the J end by 2 bases, with 17 bases between. In DNA form, the CDR3 reads TGCGCCAGCAGATCCGGGACATCCCGGCCCTACGAGCAGTACTTC. This translates into CASRSGTSRPYEQYF.

The V call is TRBV7-2, the J call TRBJ1-5; D is ambiguous. The CDR3 spans 17 residues. Germline values: CDR1 SGHTA, CDR2 FQGNSA. The ends were cut back, 2 bases at V and 0 bases at J, with 14 bases in the middle. CDR3 DNA sequence: TGTGCCAGCAGCTTACGGCAACTCGGCGGTAGCAATCAGCCCCAGCATTTT. Translated: CASSLRQLGGSNQPQHF.

The genes are TRBV6-1 and TRBJ1-1; 7 bases agree with TRBD1. Germline V CDR1 and CDR2: MNHNS, SASEGT. The CDR3 loop spans 16 amino acids. Trimming removed 2 bases from V and 4 bases from J; junction bases left unmatched: 10. The CDR3 DNA reads TGTGCCAGCAGTGAAAGAGTGGGCAGGGGGGGCACTGAAGCTTTCTTT. It is translated as CASSERVGRGGTEAFF.

A few counts support this clone. The J gene is TRBJ1-1, the V gene TRBV19; 7 bases are a match to TRBD1. V lost 5 bases to trimming and J lost 4 bases; unmatched junction nucleotides: 7. CDR1 is LNHDA, CDR2 SQIVND, per germline (reference sequence). The CDR3 is 14 residues long. The DNA of the CDR3 is TGTGCCAGTAGTGACAGGGCGGCGAGCACTGAAGCTTTCTTT. This sequence encodes CASSDRAASTEAFF.

V is TRBV2 and J is TRBJ1-5, with D perhaps matching TRBD1 (5 bases). Trimming took off 4 bases at V and 9 bases at J, with 7 bases between the two ends. Germline V gene data show CDR1 as SNHLY and CDR2 as FYNNEI. This CDR3 region has 11 residues. The chain's CDR3 is CASSVQGPQHF. CDR3 bases: TGTGCCAGCAGTGTTCAGGGGCCCCAGCATTTT.

This CDR3 is CASSYGTVVSYEQYF. The CDR3 DNA follows: TGTGCCAGCAGTTACGGGACAGTCGTCTCCTACGAGCAGTACTTC. The rearrangement joins TRBV6-6 to TRBJ2-7; 7 positions match TRBD1. Per germline, CDR1 MNHNY and CDR2 SVGAGI (reference sequence). This CDR3 is 15 amino acids long. V lost 2 bases to trimming and J lost 0 bases; unmatched junction nucleotides: 4.

J is TRBJ1-2 and V is TRBV5-4; D gene uncertain. This CDR3 has 16 amino acids. CDR1 is SGHNT and CDR2 is YYREEE in the germline V gene (reference sequence). V was clipped by 0 bases and J by 7 bases, with 19 bases between them. The CDR3 reads CASSLVGWSGSRGYTF. Here the CDR3 DNA reads TGTGCCAGCAGCTTGGTGGGGTGGTCTGGGAGTCGTGGCTACACCTTC.

The CDR3 sequence is CASSLRGLGTEAFF. CDR3 in DNA: TGTGCCAGCAGCTTGAGGGGGCTCGGCACTGAAGCTTTCTTT. The rearrangement uses TRBV5-8 and TRBJ1-1, with TRBD1 identical over 7 bases. The germline V gene encodes CDR1 SGHTS and CDR2 YDEGEE. The CDR3 has 14 residues. The V segment lost 1 base and the J segment 4 bases; nucleotides outside the gene matches: 4.

This chain uses TRBV4-1 with TRBJ2-5; possible D gene TRBD1, 5 bases. Trimming removed 0 bases from V and 8 bases from J, with 13 bases in between. This CDR3 has 14 residues. Germline V gene sequence: CDR1 MGHRA, CDR2 YSYEKL. The CDR3 protein is CASSQDLGRATQYF. CDR3 nucleotide sequence: TGCGCCAGCAGCCAAGATCTGGGCAGGGCCACCCAGTACTTC.

This clone was detected once. The chain couples TRBV5-1 to TRBJ2-7; no firm D call. This CDR3 is built from 15 residues. Trimming took 0 bases from V and 0 from J, leaving 10 bases between them. Germline V lookup: CDR1 SGHRS, CDR2 YFSETQ. The CDR3 nucleotides are TGCGCCAGCAGCTTGGCTGGGCCGCTCTCCTACGAGCAGTACTTC. As protein: CASSLAGPLSYEQYF. The variable domain in full, with the rest retrieved from reference TRBV5-1 and TRBJ2-7, is KAGVTQTPRYLIKTRGQQVTLSCSPISGHRSVSWYQQTPGQGLQFLFEYFSETQRNKGNFPGRFSGRQFSNSRSEMNVSTLELGDSALYLCASSLAGPLSYEQYFGPGTRLTVT.

This rearrangement joins TRBV6-5 to TRBJ1-5, with D tentatively TRBD1 (6 bases). The V end was cut by 2 bases, the J end by 4 bases, with 12 bases between. The CDR3 has 15 amino acids. Per germline, CDR1 MNHEY and CDR2 SVGAGI. The CDR3: CASSYRRGGNQPQHF. The CDR3 DNA reads TGTGCCAGCAGTTACCGAAGGGGGGGGAATCAGCCCCAGCATTTT.

The chain has TRBV2 and TRBJ2-7; 9 bases are a match to TRBD1. Germline CDR1 is SNHLY and CDR2 is FYNNEI. CDR3 length: 15 amino acids. V shed 6 bases, J shed 4 bases, and the junction held 10 bases outside the gene matches. This CDR3 reads CASSAGQGKTYEQYF. The DNA for the CDR3 is TGTGCCAGCAGCGCCGGACAGGGGAAAACATACGAGCAGTACTTC.

The chain has TRBV6-5 and TRBJ1-6, with 11 bases matching TRBD1. CDR1 MNHEY and CDR2 SVGAGI come from the germline V gene. Trimming cost V 2 bases and J 7 bases; bases outside gene matches: 4. This CDR3 is built from 16 residues. The DNA of the CDR3 is TGTGCCAGCAGTTACACGGGACAGGGGGGGAATTCACCCCTCCACTTT. Translated: CASSYTGQGGNSPLHF.

The chain uses TRBV14 and TRBJ1-2; TRBD1 aligns across 7 bases. Trimming took 4 bases from V and 2 from J; bases not matched to a gene: 7. This CDR3 comprises 15 residues. CDR1 and CDR2 (germline): SGHDN, FVKESK. The CDR3 bases are TGTGCCAGCAGCCTCAGGACAGGCTGGAACTATGGCTACACCTTC. Protein product: CASSLRTGWNYGYTF.

This sequence joins TRBV4-1 and TRBJ1-1; no clear D. V was cut by 0 bases and J by 10 bases, with 12 bases left in between. CDR3 length equals 13 residues. Per germline, CDR1 MGHRA and CDR2 YSYEKL. CDR3 sequence (DNA): TGCGCCAGCAGCCAAGATCGATACCGGGGAGCTTTCTTT. This codes for CASSQDRYRGAFF.